What follows are 7 T cell receptor beta chains derived from one specimen sequenced in a study of blood T cells in healthy people across ages. Together with a sample-barcoded 5' primer, a J-beta primer mix was included in a second PCR lasting about 7 to 11 cycles. One entry per CDR3 protein results from TCRdb running MiXCR on the 5' RACE reads. The sample consists of roughly 730,000 distinct CDR3 sequences, roughly 50% of them appearing once. The sample consisted of blood. The receptors were sampled from a man aged 40-49 years in good health.

The genes are TRBV12-3 or TRBV12-4 and TRBJ1-6, with 7 positions matching TRBD1. The CDR3 is 17 residues long. The V gene end was trimmed by 7 bases and the J gene end by 9 bases; junction bases not matched to a gene: 18. Written as DNA, the CDR3 is TGTGCCAGCAATCGAACCCCGGGACAGACGGCTCGTTCACCCCTCCACTTT. Residues: CASNRTPGQTARSPLHF.

The rearrangement uses TRBV6-5 and TRBJ1-2; D remains ambiguous. CDR3 length: 12 residues. Trimming stripped 6 bases from V and 4 bases from J, with 9 bases between. Germline V gene lookup returns CDR1 MNHEY and CDR2 SVGAGI. The CDR3 DNA sequence: TGTGCCAGCAGGACTCATTCCTATGGCTACACCTTC. It specifies CASRTHSYGYTF.

The V gene is TRBV6-1, the J gene TRBJ2-5; perhaps TRBD1 as D (5 bases). The DNA end lines up better with TRBJ2-7; the J call may be wrong. The germline CDR1 and CDR2 sequences are MNHNS and SASEGT. The CDR3 consists of 14 residues. The CDR3 DNA is TGTGCCGGCATGGCAGACAGTGATACCTACGAGCAGTACTTC. Amino acid sequence: CAGMADSDTYEQYF.

This clonotype was seen just once. The chain uses TRBV29-1 and TRBJ1-4; D is ambiguous. The CDR3 is 13 amino acids. V gave up 3 bases and J gave up 8 bases, with 13 bases separating them. CDR1 is SQVTM, CDR2 ANQGSEA, per germline. CDR3 in DNA: TGCAGCGTTGAGAGGAGCTTGGGAGAAAAACTGTTTTTT. Protein sequence: CSVERSLGEKLFF.

The chain has TRBV5-1 and TRBJ2-1, with D perhaps being TRBD1 or TRBD2 (5 bases each). In germline, CDR1 is SGHRS, CDR2 YFSETQ. V gave up 4 bases and J gave up 6 bases, with 17 bases separating them. The CDR3 is 15 amino acids. CDR3 sequence: CASSHLRDGLNEQFF. The CDR3 nucleotides read TGCGCCAGCAGCCATCTCCGGGACGGACTCAATGAGCAGTTCTTC.

This clonotype has a handful of counts. V usage is TRBV20-1 and J usage is TRBJ1-4; possibly TRBD1 for D (5 bases). This CDR3 has 13 residues. Looked up from germline, CDR1 is DFQATT and CDR2 is SNEGSKA (reference sequence). V dropped 5 bases and J dropped 8 bases, with 15 bases sitting between them. CDR3 protein: CSAFTGGEEKLFF. In DNA, the CDR3 is TGCAGTGCTTTTACGGGGGGAGAGGAAAAACTGTTTTTT.

Of note for this clonotype: Possible read error: a much larger clone is one base away. The V and J genes are TRBV7-2 and TRBJ2-1, with D unclear. Gene TRBJ2-7 matches the end of the DNA better, so the J call may be wrong. The CDR3 extends over 11 amino acids. Per germline, CDR1 SGHTA and CDR2 FQGNSA. The CDR3 DNA reads as TGTGCCAGCGCTGTTTACAATGAGCAGTACTTC. Its protein product is CASAVYNEQYF.